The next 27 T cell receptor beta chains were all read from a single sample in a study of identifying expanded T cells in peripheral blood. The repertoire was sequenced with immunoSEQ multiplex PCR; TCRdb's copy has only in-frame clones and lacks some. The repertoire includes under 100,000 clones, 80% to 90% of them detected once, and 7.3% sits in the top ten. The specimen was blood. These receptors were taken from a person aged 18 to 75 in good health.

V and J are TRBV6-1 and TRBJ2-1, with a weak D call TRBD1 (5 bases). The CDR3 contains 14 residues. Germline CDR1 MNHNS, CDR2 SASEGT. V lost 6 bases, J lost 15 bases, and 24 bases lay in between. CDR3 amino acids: CASREQSDSPKGFF. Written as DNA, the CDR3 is TGTGCCAGCAGAGAACAGTCAGACAGTCCAAAAGGGTTCTTC.

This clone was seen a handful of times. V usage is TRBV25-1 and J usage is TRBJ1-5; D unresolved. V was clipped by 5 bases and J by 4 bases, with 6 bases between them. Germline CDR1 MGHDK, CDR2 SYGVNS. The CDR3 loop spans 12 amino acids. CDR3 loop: CASSRGNQPQHF. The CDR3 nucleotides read TGTGCCAGCAGTCGGGGAAATCAGCCCCAGCATTTT.

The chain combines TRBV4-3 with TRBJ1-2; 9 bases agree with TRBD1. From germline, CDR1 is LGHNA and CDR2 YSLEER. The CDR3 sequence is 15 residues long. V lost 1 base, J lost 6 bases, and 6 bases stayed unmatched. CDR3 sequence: CASSQVFGTGNGYTF. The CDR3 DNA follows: TGCGCCAGCAGCCAAGTCTTTGGGACAGGGAATGGCTACACCTTC.

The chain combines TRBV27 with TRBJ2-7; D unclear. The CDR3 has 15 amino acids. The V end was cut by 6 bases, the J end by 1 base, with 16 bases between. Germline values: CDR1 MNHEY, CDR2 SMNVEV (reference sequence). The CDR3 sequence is CASSSLVHQSYEQYF. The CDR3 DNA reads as TGTGCCAGCAGCAGCTTAGTTCATCAATCCTACGAGCAGTACTTC.

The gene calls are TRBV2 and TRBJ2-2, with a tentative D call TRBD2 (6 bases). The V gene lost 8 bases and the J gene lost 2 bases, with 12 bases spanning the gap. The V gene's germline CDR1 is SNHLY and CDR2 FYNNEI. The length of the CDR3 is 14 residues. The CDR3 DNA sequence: TGTGCCAGCGCCACCGGGAGAAACACCGGGGAGCTGTTTTTT. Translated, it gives CASATGRNTGELFF.

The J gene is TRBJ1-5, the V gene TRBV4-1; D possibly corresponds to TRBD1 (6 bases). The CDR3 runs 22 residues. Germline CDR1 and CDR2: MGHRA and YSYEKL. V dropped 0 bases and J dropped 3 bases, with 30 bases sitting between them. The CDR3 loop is CASSQDRGSGTQKIGANQPQHF. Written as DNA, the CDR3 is TGCGCCAGCAGCCAAGATCGAGGTTCCGGGACACAAAAAATTGGGGCCAATCAGCCCCAGCATTTT.

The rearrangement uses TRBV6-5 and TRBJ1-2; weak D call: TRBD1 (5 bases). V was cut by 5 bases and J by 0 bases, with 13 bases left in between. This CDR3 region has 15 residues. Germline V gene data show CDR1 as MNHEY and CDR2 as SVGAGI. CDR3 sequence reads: CASSGRTGPNYGYTF. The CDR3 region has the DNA TGTGCCAGCAGTGGGAGGACGGGACCTAACTATGGCTACACCTTC.

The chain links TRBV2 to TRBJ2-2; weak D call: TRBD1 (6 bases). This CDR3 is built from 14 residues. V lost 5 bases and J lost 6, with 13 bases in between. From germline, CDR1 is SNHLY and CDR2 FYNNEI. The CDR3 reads CASSLQGLSGELFF. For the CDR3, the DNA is TGTGCCAGCAGTCTACAGGGTTTGTCCGGGGAGCTGTTTTTT.

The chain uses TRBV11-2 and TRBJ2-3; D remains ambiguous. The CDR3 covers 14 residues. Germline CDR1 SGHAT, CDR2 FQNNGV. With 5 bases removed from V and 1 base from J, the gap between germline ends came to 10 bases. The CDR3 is CASSPSLGTDTQYF. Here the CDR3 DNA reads TGTGCCAGCAGCCCCTCCCTAGGCACAGATACGCAGTATTTT.

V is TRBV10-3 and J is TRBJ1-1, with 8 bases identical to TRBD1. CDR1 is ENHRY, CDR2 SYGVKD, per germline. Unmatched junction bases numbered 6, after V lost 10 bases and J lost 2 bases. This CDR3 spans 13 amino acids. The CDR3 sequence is CATRGQGNTEAFF. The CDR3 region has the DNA TGTGCCACCCGCGGACAGGGAAACACTGAAGCTTTCTTT.

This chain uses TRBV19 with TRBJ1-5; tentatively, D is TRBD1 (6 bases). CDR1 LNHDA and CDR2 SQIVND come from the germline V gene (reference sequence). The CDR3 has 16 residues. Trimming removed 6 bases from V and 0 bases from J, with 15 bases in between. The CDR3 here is CASSPRQVHSNQPQHF. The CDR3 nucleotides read TGTGCCAGTAGCCCCCGACAGGTTCATAGCAATCAGCCCCAGCATTTT.

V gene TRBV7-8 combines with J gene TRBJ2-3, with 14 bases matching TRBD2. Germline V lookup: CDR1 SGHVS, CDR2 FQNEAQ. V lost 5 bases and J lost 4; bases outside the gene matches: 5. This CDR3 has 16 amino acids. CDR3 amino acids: CASSPQTSGRADTQYF. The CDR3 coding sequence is TGTGCCAGCAGCCCCCAGACTAGCGGGAGGGCAGATACGCAGTATTTT.

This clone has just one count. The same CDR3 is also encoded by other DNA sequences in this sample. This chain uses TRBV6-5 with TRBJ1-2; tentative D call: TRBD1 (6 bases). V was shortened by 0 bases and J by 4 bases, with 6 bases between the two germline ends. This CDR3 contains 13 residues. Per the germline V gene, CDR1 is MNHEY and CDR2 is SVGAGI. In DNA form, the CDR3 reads TGTGCCAGCAGTTACTCGGACAGCTATGGCTACACCTTC. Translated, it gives CASSYSDSYGYTF.

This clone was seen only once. CDR3 protein: CASSSNQEPRGPSQPQHF. As DNA, the CDR3 is TGTGCCAGCAGCTCAAATCAAGAACCTAGGGGACCTAGTCAGCCCCAGCATTTT. The chain uses TRBV7-3 and TRBJ1-5, with D possibly TRBD1 on 5 matching bases. Germline CDR1 SGHTA, CDR2 FQGTGA. This CDR3 has 18 amino acids. Trimming pared 4 bases from V and 6 bases from J, leaving 25 bases between.

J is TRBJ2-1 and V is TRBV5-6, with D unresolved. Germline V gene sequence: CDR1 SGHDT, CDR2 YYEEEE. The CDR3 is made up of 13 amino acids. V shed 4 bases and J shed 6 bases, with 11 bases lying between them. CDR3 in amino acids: CASSPSRVNEQFF. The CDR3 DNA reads TGTGCCAGCAGCCCCTCTCGAGTCAATGAGCAGTTCTTC.

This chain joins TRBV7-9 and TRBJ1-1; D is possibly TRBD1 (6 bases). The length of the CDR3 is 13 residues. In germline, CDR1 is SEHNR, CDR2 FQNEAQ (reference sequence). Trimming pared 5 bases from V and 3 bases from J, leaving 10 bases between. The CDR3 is CASSPYRDTEAFF. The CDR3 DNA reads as TGTGCCAGCAGCCCATACAGGGACACTGAAGCTTTCTTT.

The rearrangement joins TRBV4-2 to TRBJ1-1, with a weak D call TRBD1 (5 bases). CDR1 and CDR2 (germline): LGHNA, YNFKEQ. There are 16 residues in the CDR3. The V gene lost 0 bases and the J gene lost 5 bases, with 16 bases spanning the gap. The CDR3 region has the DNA TGTGCCAGCAGCCAAGATCGAGGGGCCGGGGTGACTGAAGCTTTCTTT. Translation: CASSQDRGAGVTEAFF.

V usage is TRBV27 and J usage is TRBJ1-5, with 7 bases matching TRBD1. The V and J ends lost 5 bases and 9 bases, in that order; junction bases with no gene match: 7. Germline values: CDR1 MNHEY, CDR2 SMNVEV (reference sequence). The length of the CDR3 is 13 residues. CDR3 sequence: CASSPTGFGPQHF. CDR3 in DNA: TGTGCCAGCAGTCCGACAGGGTTTGGGCCCCAGCATTTT.

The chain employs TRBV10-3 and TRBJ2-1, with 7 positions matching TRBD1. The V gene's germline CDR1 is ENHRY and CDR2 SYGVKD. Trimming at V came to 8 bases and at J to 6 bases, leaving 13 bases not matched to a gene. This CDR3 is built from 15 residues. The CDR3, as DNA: TGTGCCATCTCCGATTCGGGACAGACTGCCAATGAGCAGTTCTTC. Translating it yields CAISDSGQTANEQFF.

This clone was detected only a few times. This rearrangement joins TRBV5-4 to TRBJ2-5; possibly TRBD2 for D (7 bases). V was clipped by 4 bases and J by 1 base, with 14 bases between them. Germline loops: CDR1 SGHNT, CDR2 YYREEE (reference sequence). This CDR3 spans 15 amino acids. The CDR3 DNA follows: TGTGCCAGCAGCCCGGGGGGACACCTCCAAGAGACCCAGTACTTC. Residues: CASSPGGHLQETQYF.

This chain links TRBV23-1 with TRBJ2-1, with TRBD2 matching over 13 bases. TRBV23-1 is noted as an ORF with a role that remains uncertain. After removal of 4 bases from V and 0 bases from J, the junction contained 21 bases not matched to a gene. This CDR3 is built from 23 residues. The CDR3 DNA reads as TGCGCCAGCAGTCTTTTCCCCCCAAGCCCCCCGAGGACTAGCGGGAGCTCCTACAATGAGCAGTTCTTC. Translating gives CASSLFPPSPPRTSGSSYNEQFF.

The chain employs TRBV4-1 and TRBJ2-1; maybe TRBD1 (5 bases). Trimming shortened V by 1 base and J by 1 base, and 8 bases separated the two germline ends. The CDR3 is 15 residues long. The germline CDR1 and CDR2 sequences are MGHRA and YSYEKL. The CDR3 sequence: CASSQGDSSYNEQFF. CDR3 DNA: TGCGCCAGCAGCCAAGGAGACAGTTCCTACAATGAGCAGTTCTTC.

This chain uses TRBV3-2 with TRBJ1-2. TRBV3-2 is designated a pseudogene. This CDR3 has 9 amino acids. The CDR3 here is CASSQGNTF. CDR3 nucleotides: TGTGCCAGCAGCCAAGGGAACACCTTC.

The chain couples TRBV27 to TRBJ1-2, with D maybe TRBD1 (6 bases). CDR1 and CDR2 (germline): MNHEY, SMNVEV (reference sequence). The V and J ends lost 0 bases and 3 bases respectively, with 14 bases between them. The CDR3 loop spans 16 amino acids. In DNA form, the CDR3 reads TGTGCCAGCAGTTTATCTCCATCGGGGGCCTACTATGGCTACACCTTC. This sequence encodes CASSLSPSGAYYGYTF.

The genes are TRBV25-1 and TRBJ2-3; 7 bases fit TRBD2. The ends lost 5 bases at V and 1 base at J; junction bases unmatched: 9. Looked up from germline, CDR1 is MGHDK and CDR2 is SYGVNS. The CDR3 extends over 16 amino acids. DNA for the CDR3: TGTGCCAGCAGTAGCAATATTGGGGGGGGCACAGATACGCAGTATTTT. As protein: CASSSNIGGGTDTQYF.

Written as DNA, the CDR3 is TGTGCCAGCAGCTTTCCAGCGGGCCAAGAGACCCAGTACTTC. This codes for CASSFPAGQETQYF. The chain combines TRBV7-8 with TRBJ2-5; D perhaps matches TRBD2 (6 bases). The CDR3 runs 14 residues. Germline values: CDR1 SGHVS, CDR2 FQNEAQ. Deletions cut 3 bases from V and 1 base from J, with 9 bases between.

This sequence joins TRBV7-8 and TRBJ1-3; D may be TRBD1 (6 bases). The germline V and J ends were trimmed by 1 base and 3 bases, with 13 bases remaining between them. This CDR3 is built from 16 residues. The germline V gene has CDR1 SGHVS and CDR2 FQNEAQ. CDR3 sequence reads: CASSLVPGAGGNTIYF. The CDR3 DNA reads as TGTGCCAGCAGCTTAGTGCCGGGGGCAGGTGGAAACACCATATATTTT.